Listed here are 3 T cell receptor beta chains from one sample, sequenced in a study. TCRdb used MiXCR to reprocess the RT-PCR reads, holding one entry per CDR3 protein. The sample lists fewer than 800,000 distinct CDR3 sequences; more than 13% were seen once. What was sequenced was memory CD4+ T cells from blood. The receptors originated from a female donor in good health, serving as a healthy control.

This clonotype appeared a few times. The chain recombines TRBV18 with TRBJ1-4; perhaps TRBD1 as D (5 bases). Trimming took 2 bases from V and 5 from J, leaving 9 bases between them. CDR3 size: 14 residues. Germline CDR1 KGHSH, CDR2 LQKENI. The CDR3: CASSPAGLNEKLFF. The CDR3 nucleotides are TGTGCCAGCTCACCAGCAGGGTTAAATGAAAAACTGTTTTTT.

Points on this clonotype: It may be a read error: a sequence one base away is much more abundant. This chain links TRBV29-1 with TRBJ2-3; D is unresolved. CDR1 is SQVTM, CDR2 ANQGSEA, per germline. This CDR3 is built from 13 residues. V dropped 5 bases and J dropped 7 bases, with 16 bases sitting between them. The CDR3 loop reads CSVSFGVANTQYF. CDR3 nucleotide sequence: TGCAGCGTTTCCTTTGGTGTCGCAAATACGCAGTATTTT.

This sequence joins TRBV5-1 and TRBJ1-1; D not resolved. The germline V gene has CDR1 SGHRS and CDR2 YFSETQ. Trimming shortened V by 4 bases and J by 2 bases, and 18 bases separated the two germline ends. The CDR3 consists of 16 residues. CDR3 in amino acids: CASSPLTSGSNTEAFF. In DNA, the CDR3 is TGCGCCAGCAGCCCTCTTACTTCGGGGTCAAACACTGAAGCTTTCTTT.